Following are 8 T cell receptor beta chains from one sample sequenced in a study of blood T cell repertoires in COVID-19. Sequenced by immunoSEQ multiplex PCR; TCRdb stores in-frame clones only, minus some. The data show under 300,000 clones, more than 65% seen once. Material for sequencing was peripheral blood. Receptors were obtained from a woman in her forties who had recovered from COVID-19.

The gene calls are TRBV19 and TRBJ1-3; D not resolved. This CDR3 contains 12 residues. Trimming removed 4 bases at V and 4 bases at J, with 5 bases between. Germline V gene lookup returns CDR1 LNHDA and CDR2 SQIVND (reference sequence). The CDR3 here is CASSNPGNTIYF. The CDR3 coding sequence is TGTGCCAGTAGTAATCCGGGAAACACCATATATTTT.

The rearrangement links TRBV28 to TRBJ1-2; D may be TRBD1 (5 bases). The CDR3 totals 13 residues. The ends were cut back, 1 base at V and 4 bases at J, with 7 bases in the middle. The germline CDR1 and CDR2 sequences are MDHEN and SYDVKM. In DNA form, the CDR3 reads TGTGCCAGCAGTTTATCAGGGCCCTATGGCTACACCTTC. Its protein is CASSLSGPYGYTF.

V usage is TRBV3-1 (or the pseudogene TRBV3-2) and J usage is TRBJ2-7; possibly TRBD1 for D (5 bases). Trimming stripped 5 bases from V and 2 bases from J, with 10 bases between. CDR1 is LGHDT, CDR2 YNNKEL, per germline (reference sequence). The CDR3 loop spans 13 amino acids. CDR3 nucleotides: TGTGCCAGCAGCTACAGGTTCGCCTACGAGCAGTACTTC. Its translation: CASSYRFAYEQYF.

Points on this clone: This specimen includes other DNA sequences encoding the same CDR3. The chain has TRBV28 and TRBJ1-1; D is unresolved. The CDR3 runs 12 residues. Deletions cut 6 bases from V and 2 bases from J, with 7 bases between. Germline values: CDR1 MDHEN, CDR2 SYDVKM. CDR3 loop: CASSPPNTEAFF. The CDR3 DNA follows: TGTGCCAGCAGCCCCCCAAACACTGAAGCTTTCTTT.

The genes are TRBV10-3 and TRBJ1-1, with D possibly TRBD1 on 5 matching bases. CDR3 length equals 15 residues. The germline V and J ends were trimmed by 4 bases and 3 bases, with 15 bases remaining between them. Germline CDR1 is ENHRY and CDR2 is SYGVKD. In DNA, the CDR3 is TGTGCCATCAGTGGAGGTGGGGGGGAGGACACTGAAGCTTTCTTT. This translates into CAISGGGGEDTEAFF.

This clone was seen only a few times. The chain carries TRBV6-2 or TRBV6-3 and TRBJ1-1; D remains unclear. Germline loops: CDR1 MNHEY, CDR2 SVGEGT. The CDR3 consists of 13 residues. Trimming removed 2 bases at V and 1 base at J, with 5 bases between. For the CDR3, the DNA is TGTGCCAGCAGTTACGGAGGGAACACTGAAGCTTTCTTT. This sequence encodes CASSYGGNTEAFF.

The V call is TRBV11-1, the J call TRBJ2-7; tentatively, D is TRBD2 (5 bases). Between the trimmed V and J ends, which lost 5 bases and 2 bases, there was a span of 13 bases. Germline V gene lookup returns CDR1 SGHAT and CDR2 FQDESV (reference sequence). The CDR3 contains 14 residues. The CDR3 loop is CASSRERATYEQYF. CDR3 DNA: TGTGCCAGCAGCCGGGAACGTGCCACCTACGAGCAGTACTTC.

DNA for the CDR3: TGTGCCAGCAGCTTCGCTGATCCGGGACAGGGGGATGGCTACACCTTC. It is translated as CASSFADPGQGDGYTF. V usage is TRBV7-8 and J usage is TRBJ1-2, with TRBD1 matching over 11 bases. J gave up 6 bases and V 3 bases, and 9 bases lay outside the gene matches. Germline V gene data show CDR1 as SGHVS and CDR2 as FQNEAQ. This CDR3 is 16 amino acids long.